These 24 T cell receptor beta chains share one sample of origin, sequenced in a study of T cells in Graves' hyperthyroidism and ophthalmopathy. Using RNA transcripts as the source, TCR beta CDR3 regions were amplified. HTBI primers drove first-round RT-PCR of the TCR CDR3. TCRdb independently ran MiXCR on the multiplex PCR reads; one entry per CDR3 protein. The sample holds fewer than 550,000 distinct CDR3 sequences; approximately 14% are singletons and the top ten take approximately 7.5%. Sequenced material: blood. These receptors all come from a woman under 30 with Graves' hyperthyroidism.

Ten or more counts support this clonotype. J is TRBJ1-2 and V is TRBV28; 9 bases match TRBD1. The CDR3 has 15 amino acids. The trim removed 2 bases at V and 6 bases at J, leaving 7 bases unmatched. Germline-derived CDR1 and CDR2 are MDHEN and SYDVKM. As DNA, the CDR3 is TGTGCCAGCAGTTTAGAGGGACAGGGTTTAGATGGCTACACCTTC. Translating gives CASSLEGQGLDGYTF.

The table lists this clonotype with a few counts. The CDR3 protein is CASSPKAAGNTIYF. The CDR3 region has the DNA TGTGCCAGCAGCCCCAAGGCCGCAGGAAACACCATATATTTT. The chain employs TRBV6-1 and TRBJ1-3; D unresolved. Per germline, CDR1 MNHNS and CDR2 SASEGT. The CDR3 has 14 amino acids. V lost 6 bases and J lost 4, with 13 bases in between.

At least ten counts were recorded for this clonotype. This chain links TRBV6-1 with TRBJ1-5; 9 nucleotides match TRBD1. The CDR3 is made up of 16 amino acids. Losses at the gene ends were 4 bases for V and 5 bases for J; bases not matched to a gene: 9. Looked up from germline, CDR1 is MNHNS and CDR2 is SASEGT. The CDR3 sequence is CASSAVWTGEYQPQHF. CDR3 sequence (DNA): TGTGCCAGCAGTGCAGTCTGGACAGGGGAGTATCAGCCCCAGCATTTT.

This clonotype came up many times. The chain has TRBV30 and TRBJ2-2; D is unclear. The CDR3 is 17 amino acids. Germline values: CDR1 GTSNPN, CDR2 SVGIG (reference sequence). V lost 2 bases and J 6 bases, leaving 22 bases between the germline ends. CDR3 region: CAWSPPNSIVYAGELFF. In DNA form, the CDR3 reads TGTGCCTGGAGTCCACCAAACAGCATCGTCTACGCCGGGGAGCTGTTTTTT.

This clonotype has a count of ten or more. This rearrangement joins TRBV3-1 to TRBJ2-7, with D possibly matching TRBD1 (6 bases). This CDR3 contains 17 residues. The ends were cut back, 0 bases at V and 2 bases at J, with 17 bases in the middle. CDR1 is LGHDT and CDR2 is YNNKEL in the germline V gene (reference sequence). CDR3 residues: CASSQDGYGTTTYEQYF. The CDR3 DNA reads as TGTGCCAGCAGCCAAGATGGGTATGGGACAACTACCTACGAGCAGTACTTC.

The rearrangement joins TRBV6-1 to TRBJ1-6, with D possibly being TRBD1 (5 bases). The V gene's germline CDR1 is MNHNS and CDR2 SASEGT. The CDR3 loop spans 14 amino acids. Trimming removed 6 bases from V and 7 bases from J, with 13 bases in between. The CDR3 here is CASSTGTANSPLHF. The DNA for the CDR3 is TGTGCCAGCAGCACCGGGACGGCGAATTCACCCCTCCACTTT.

The V call is TRBV19, the J call TRBJ2-6; 11 nucleotides match TRBD1. CDR3 length: 17 residues. J lost 4 bases, V lost 7 bases, and 9 bases had no gene match. Per germline, CDR1 LNHDA and CDR2 SQIVND (reference sequence). CDR3 protein: CASTPGQGAAGANVLTF. CDR3 nucleotide sequence: TGTGCCAGTACCCCCGGACAGGGGGCGGCGGGGGCCAACGTCCTGACTTTC.

This clonotype occurred once. The rearrangement joins TRBV28 to TRBJ1-2, with D possibly matching TRBD1 (5 bases). V was cut by 6 bases and J by 8 bases, with 13 bases left in between. The CDR3 spans 12 residues. The germline CDR1 and CDR2 sequences are MDHEN and SYDVKM. As DNA, the CDR3 is TGTGCCAGCAGGCCGGGACTAGGAGGCTACACCTTC. Amino acids: CASRPGLGGYTF.

This clonotype was observed a few times. The chain recombines TRBV19 with TRBJ2-3; 7 nucleotides align to TRBD2. CDR3 length equals 13 residues. J was trimmed by 4 bases and V by 3 bases; bases with no gene match: 1. Looked up from germline, CDR1 is LNHDA and CDR2 is SQIVND (reference sequence). CDR3 in amino acids: CASSIGGADTQYF. For the CDR3, the DNA is TGTGCCAGTAGTATTGGGGGGGCAGATACGCAGTATTTT.

This clonotype was seen many times. The genes are TRBV5-1 and TRBJ1-1, with D perhaps matching TRBD1 (5 bases). The CDR3 has 14 residues. V lost 0 bases to trimming and J lost 6 bases, with 12 bases between them. Looked up from germline, CDR1 is SGHRS and CDR2 is YFSETQ. CDR3 bases: TGCGCCAGCAGCTTGGCATCAGGGATCCCTGAAGCTTTCTTT. Amino acids: CASSLASGIPEAFF.

The chain combines TRBV7-2 with TRBJ2-7; 9 bases fit TRBD2. The germline V gene has CDR1 SGHTA and CDR2 FQGNSA. The V gene end was trimmed by 0 bases and the J gene end by 6 bases; junction bases not matched to a gene: 6. This CDR3 has 15 residues. The CDR3 DNA is TGTGCCAGCAGCTTAGCTCGAGCTAGCGGGACCGAGCAGTACTTC. Translated: CASSLARASGTEQYF.

This clonotype was seen more than once but under ten times. The chain is built from TRBV12-3 or TRBV12-4 and TRBJ2-1; 8 bases are shared with TRBD2. The junction had 9 bases not matched to a gene; V was cut back by 5 bases and J by 6 bases. This CDR3 has 15 residues. Here the CDR3 reads CASSLGGALGNEQFF. The CDR3, as DNA: TGTGCCAGCAGTCTCGGGGGGGCGCTAGGCAATGAGCAGTTCTTC.

This clonotype was observed at least ten times. J is TRBJ1-6 and V is TRBV11-3, with a weak D call TRBD1 (5 bases). The germline gives CDR1 SGHNT, CDR2 YENEEA. Trimming took 3 bases from V and 11 from J, leaving 11 bases between them. The CDR3 loop spans 13 amino acids. CDR3 protein: CASSFRDATPLHF. Here the CDR3 DNA reads TGTGCCAGCAGCTTCAGGGACGCGACACCCCTCCACTTT.

This clonotype appeared many times. The chain links TRBV3-1 to TRBJ2-1, with 8 bases that match TRBD1. Per germline, CDR1 LGHDT and CDR2 YNNKEL (reference sequence). Trimming took 1 base from V and 1 from J; bases not matched to a gene: 6. The CDR3 runs 17 residues. The CDR3 spells CASSQALGQASYNEQFF. In DNA form, the CDR3 reads TGTGCCAGCAGCCAAGCCTTGGGACAGGCGTCCTACAATGAGCAGTTCTTC.

In its sample, this clonotype was seen many times. J is TRBJ2-1 and V is TRBV6-1; 7 bases map to TRBD1. The V segment lost 7 bases and the J segment 4 bases; nucleotides outside the gene matches: 7. This CDR3 contains 14 residues. Germline V CDR1 and CDR2: MNHNS, SASEGT. This CDR3 is CASNRDRPYNEQFF. For the CDR3, the DNA is TGTGCCAGCAACCGGGACAGACCTTACAATGAGCAGTTCTTC.

This clonotype showed up many times. The chain carries TRBV27 and TRBJ2-7; maybe TRBD2 (6 bases). Trimming removed 1 base from V and 5 bases from J, with 15 bases in between. Germline loops: CDR1 MNHEY, CDR2 SMNVEV (reference sequence). This CDR3 is built from 15 residues. This chain's CDR3 is CASSLYNGRNHEQYF. The CDR3 DNA is TGTGCCAGCAGTTTATACAACGGGAGAAACCACGAGCAGTACTTC.

This clonotype was recorded many times. The chain joins TRBV10-2 to TRBJ1-5; D perhaps matches TRBD1 (6 bases). Germline V gene lookup returns CDR1 WSHSY and CDR2 SAAADI. Trimming left V 3 bases short and J 4 bases short, with 10 bases between. CDR3 size: 14 residues. The CDR3 coding sequence is TGCGCCAGCAGTGAAAACAGGGATAATCAGCCCCAGCATTTT. Protein product: CASSENRDNQPQHF.

This chain connects TRBV28 to TRBJ1-2; D is undetermined. Looked up from germline, CDR1 is MDHEN and CDR2 is SYDVKM. V lost 7 bases to trimming and J lost 3 bases, with 9 bases between them. The CDR3 is 12 residues long. The CDR3 protein is CASISGDYGYTF. The DNA for the CDR3 is TGTGCCAGCATATCGGGCGACTATGGCTACACCTTC.

This clonotype was found many times. The gene calls are TRBV18 and TRBJ1-5; D is perhaps TRBD1 (5 bases). Germline V lookup: CDR1 KGHSH, CDR2 LQKENI. The CDR3 runs 15 residues. V dropped 6 bases and J dropped 0 bases, with 12 bases sitting between them. The CDR3 region has the DNA TGTGCCAGCTCTCCGGAGGGGACTAGCAATCAGCCCCAGCATTTT. As protein: CASSPEGTSNQPQHF.

This clonotype was found many times. The rearrangement links TRBV27 to TRBJ1-2; the match to TRBD1 covers 12 bases. The CDR3 loop spans 13 amino acids. J lost 8 bases, V lost 7 bases, and 5 bases had no gene match. The V gene's germline CDR1 is MNHEY and CDR2 SMNVEV (reference sequence). The CDR3, as DNA: TGTGCCAGCATGAGAGGGACAGGGGGCGGCTACACCTTC. It translates to CASMRGTGGGYTF.

This chain joins TRBV28 and TRBJ2-7; 11 nucleotides line up with TRBD2. The CDR3 covers 16 residues. Losses at the gene ends were 6 bases for V and 0 bases for J; bases not matched to a gene: 7. Germline V gene sequence: CDR1 MDHEN, CDR2 SYDVKM. The CDR3 reads CASSFLAGGNSYEQYF. The CDR3 DNA sequence: TGTGCCAGCAGCTTCTTAGCGGGAGGGAACTCCTACGAGCAGTACTTC.

This clonotype came up a few times. The chain is built from TRBV5-4 and TRBJ2-4, with 11 bases identical to TRBD1. This CDR3 is built from 16 residues. Trimming cost V 4 bases and J 0 bases; bases outside gene matches: 3. The germline V gene encodes CDR1 SGHNT and CDR2 YYREEE (reference sequence). The CDR3 reads CASSQGQGVAKNIQYF. CDR3 bases: TGTGCCAGCAGCCAGGGACAGGGGGTAGCCAAAAACATTCAGTACTTC.

The table lists this clonotype with many counts. The genes are TRBV20-1 and TRBJ2-7; a possible D gene is TRBD2 (7 bases). CDR3 length: 14 residues. V lost 4 bases, J lost 2 bases, and 15 bases lay in between. CDR1 and CDR2 (germline): DFQATT, SNEGSKA (reference sequence). The CDR3 coding sequence is TGCAGTGCTATTTCAGGGGAGGGTCCCTACGAGCAGTACTTC. Translated, it gives CSAISGEGPYEQYF.

This rearrangement joins TRBV30 to TRBJ1-1, with D uncertain. Germline loops: CDR1 GTSNPN, CDR2 SVGIG (reference sequence). The ends were cut back, 1 base at V and 4 bases at J, with 7 bases in the middle. The CDR3 runs 12 residues. In nucleotides, the CDR3 is TGTGCCTGGAGTGACGAAGGCACTGAAGCTTTCTTT. Its protein is CAWSDEGTEAFF.